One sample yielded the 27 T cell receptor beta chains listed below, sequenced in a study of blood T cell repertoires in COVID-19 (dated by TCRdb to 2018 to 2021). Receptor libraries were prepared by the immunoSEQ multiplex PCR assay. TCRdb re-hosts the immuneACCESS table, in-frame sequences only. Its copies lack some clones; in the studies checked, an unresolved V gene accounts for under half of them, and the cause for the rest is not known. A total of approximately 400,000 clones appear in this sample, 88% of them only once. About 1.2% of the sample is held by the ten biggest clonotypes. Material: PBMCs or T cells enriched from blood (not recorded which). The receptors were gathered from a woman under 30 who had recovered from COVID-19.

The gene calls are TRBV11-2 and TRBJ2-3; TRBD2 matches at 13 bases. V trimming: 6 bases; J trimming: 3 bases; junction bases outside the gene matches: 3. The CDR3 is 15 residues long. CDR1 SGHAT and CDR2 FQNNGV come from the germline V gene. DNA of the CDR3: TGTGCCAGCAGACGACTAGCGGGGGGAACAGATACGCAGTATTTT. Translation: CASRRLAGGTDTQYF. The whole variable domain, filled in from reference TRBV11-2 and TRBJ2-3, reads EAGVAQSPRYKIIEKRQSVAFWCNPISGHATLYWYQQILGQGPKLLIQFQNNGVVDDSQLPKDRFSAERLKGVDSTLKIQPAKLEDSAVYLCASRRLAGGTDTQYFGPGTRLTVL.

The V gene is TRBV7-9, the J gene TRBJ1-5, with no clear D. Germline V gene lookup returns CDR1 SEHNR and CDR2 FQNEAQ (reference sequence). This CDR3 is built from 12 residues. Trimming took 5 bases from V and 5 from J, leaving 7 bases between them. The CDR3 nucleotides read TGTGCCAGCAGCCCCATAGATCAGCCCCAGCATTTT. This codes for CASSPIDQPQHF.

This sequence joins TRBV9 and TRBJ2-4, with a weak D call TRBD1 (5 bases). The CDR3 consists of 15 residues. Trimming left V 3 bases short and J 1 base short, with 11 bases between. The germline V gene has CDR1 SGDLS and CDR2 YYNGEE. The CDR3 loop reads CASSADNRAKNIQYF. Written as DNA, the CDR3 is TGTGCCAGCAGCGCCGACAACAGGGCCAAAAACATTCAGTACTTC.

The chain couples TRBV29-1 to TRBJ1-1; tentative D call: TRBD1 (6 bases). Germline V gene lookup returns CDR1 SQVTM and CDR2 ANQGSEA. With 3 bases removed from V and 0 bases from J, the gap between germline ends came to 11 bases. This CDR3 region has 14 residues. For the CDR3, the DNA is TGCAGCGTTGACGGGCAGGGGATGAACACTGAAGCTTTCTTT. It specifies CSVDGQGMNTEAFF. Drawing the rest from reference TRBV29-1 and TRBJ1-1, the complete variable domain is SAVISQKPSRDICQRGTSLTIQCQVDSQVTMMFWYRQQPGQSLTLIATANQGSEATYESGFVIDKFPISRPNLTFSTLTVSNMSPEDSSIYLCSVDGQGMNTEAFFGQGTRLTVV.

The CDR3 loop is CASSNSRQYSNQPQHF. CDR3 bases: TGTGCCAGCAGCAACTCTCGACAGTATAGCAATCAGCCCCAGCATTTT. V gene TRBV13 combines with J gene TRBJ1-5; D perhaps matches TRBD1 (5 bases). The V and J ends lost 5 bases and 0 bases respectively, with 14 bases between them. CDR1 is PRHDT, CDR2 FYEKMQ, per germline (reference sequence). The CDR3 spans 16 residues.

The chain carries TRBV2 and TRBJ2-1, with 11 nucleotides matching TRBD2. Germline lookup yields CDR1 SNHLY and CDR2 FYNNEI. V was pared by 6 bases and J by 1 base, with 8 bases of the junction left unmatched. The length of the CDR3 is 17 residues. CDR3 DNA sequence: TGTGCCAGCAGCGAAAGTGTAGCGGGGGGGTCCTACAATGAGCAGTTCTTC. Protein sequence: CASSESVAGGSYNEQFF.

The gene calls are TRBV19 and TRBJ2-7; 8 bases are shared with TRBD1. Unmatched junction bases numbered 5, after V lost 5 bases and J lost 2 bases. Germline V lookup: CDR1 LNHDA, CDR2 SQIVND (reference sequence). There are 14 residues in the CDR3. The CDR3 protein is CASSPQGAPYEQYF. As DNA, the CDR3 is TGTGCCAGTAGTCCCCAGGGGGCCCCCTACGAGCAGTACTTC.

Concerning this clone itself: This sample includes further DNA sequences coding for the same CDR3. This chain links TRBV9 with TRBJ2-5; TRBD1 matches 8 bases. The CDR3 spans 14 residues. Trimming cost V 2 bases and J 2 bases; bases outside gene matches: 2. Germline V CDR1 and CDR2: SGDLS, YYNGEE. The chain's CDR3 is CASSVGQGQETQYF. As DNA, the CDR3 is TGTGCCAGCAGCGTTGGACAGGGTCAAGAGACCCAGTACTTC.

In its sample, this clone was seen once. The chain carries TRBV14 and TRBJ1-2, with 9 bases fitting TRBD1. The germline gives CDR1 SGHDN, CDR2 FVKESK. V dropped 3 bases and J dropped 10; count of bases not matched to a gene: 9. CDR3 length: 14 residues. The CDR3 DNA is TGTGCCAGCAGCCAGGGGGCACAGGGGGCCCCCTACACCTTC. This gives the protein CASSQGAQGAPYTF.

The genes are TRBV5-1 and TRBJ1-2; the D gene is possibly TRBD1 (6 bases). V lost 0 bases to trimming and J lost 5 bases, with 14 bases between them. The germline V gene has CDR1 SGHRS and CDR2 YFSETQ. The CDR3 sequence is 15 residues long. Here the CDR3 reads CASSLADSLGYGYTF. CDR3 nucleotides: TGCGCCAGCAGCTTGGCGGACAGCCTAGGGTATGGCTACACCTTC.

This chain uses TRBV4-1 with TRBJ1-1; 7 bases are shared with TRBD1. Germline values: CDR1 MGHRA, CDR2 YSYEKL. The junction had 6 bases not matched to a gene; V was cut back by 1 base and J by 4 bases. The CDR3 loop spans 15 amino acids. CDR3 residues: CASSQVRQGVTEAFF. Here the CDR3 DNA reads TGCGCCAGCAGCCAAGTCCGGCAGGGGGTCACTGAAGCTTTCTTT.

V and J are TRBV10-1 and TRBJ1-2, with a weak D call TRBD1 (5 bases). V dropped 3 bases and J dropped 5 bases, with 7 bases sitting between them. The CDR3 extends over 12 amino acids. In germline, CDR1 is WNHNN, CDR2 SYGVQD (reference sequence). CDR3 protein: CASSDTGYGYTF. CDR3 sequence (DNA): TGCGCCAGCAGTGATACAGGTTATGGCTACACCTTC.

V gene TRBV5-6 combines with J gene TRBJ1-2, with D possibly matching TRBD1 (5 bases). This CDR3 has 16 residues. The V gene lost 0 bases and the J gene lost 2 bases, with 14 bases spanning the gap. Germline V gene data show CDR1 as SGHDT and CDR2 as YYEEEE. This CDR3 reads CASSLARGLVNYGYTF. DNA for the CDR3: TGTGCCAGCAGCTTGGCACGGGGGTTAGTGAACTATGGCTACACCTTC. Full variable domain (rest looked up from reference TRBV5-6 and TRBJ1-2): DAGVTQSPTHLIKTRGQQVTLRCSPKSGHDTVSWYQQALGQGPQFIFQYYEEEERQRGNFPDRFSGHQFPNYSSELNVNALLLGDSALYLCASSLARGLVNYGYTFGSGTRLTVV.

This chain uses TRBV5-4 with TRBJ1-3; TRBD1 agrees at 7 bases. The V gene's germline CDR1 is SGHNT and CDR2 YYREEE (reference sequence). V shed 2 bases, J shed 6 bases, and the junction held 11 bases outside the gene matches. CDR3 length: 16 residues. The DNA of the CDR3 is TGTGCCAGCAGCTTTTCAAACAGGGGCTACGCAAACACCATATATTTT. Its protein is CASSFSNRGYANTIYF. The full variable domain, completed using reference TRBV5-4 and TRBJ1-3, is ETGVTQSPTHLIKTRGQQVTLRCSSQSGHNTVSWYQQALGQGPQFIFQYYREEENGRGNFPPRFSGLQFPNYSSELNVNALELDDSALYLCASSFSNRGYANTIYFGEGSWLTVV.

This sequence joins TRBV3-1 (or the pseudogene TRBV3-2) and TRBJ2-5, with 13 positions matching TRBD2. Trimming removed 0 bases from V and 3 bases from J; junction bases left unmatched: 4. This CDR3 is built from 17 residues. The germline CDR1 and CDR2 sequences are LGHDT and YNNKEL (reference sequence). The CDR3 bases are TGTGCCAGCAGCCAAGATGAACTAGCGGGGGGGAAAGAGACCCAGTACTTC. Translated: CASSQDELAGGKETQYF.

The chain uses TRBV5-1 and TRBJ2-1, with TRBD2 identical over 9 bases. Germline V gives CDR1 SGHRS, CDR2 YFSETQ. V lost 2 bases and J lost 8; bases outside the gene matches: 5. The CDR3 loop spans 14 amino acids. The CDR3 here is CASSFGRGGYEQFF. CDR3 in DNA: TGCGCCAGCAGCTTTGGGCGGGGGGGCTATGAGCAGTTCTTC.

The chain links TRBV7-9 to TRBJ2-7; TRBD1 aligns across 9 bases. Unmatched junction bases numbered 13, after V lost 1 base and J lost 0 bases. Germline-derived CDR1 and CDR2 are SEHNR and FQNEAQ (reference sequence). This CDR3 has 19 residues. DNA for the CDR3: TGTGCCAGCAGCTTAGGTCCGGGACAGGGAAGATGGAGCTCCTACGAGCAGTACTTC. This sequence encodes CASSLGPGQGRWSSYEQYF.

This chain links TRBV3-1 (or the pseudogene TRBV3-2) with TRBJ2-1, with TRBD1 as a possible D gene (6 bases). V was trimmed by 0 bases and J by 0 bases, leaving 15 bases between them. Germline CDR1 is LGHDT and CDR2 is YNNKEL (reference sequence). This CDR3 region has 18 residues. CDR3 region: CASSQDPQGSPSYNEQFF. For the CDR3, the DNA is TGTGCCAGCAGCCAAGATCCTCAGGGGTCCCCCTCCTACAATGAGCAGTTCTTC.

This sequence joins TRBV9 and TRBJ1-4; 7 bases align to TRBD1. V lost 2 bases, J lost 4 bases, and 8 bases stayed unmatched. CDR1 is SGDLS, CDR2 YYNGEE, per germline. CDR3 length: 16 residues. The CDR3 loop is CASSVEDRASNEKLFF. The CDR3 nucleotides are TGTGCCAGCAGCGTTGAAGACAGGGCAAGTAATGAAAAACTGTTTTTT.

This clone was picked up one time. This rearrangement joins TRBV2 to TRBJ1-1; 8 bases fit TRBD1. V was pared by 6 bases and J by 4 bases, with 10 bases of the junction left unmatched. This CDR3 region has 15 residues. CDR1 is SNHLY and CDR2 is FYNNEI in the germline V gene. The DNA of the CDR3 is TGTGCCAGCAGCCCCCTCCAGGGGGCGGGCACTGAAGCTTTCTTT. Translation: CASSPLQGAGTEAFF.

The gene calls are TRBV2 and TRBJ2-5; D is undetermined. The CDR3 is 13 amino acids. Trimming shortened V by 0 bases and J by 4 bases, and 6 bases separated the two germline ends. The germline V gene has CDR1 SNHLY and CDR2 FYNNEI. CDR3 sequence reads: CASSEASSETQYF. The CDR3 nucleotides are TGTGCCAGCAGTGAAGCTAGTTCAGAGACCCAGTACTTC.

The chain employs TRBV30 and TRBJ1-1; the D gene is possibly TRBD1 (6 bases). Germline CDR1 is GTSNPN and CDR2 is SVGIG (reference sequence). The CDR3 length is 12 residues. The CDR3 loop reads CAKGVTNTEAFF. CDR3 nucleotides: TGTGCTAAGGGGGTAACGAACACTGAAGCTTTCTTT.

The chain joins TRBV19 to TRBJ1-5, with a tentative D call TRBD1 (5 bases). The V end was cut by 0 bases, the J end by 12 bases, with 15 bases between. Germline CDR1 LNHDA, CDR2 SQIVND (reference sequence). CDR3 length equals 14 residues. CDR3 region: CASSIEGGSPGQHF. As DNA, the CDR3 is TGTGCCAGTAGTATAGAGGGGGGTAGCCCAGGCCAGCATTTT.

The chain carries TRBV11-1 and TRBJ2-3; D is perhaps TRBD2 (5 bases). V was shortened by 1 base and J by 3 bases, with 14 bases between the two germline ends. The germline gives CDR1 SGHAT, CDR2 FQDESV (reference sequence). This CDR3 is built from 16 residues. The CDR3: CASSLVLEHQTDTQYF. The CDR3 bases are TGTGCCAGCAGCTTAGTACTAGAACACCAGACAGATACGCAGTATTTT.

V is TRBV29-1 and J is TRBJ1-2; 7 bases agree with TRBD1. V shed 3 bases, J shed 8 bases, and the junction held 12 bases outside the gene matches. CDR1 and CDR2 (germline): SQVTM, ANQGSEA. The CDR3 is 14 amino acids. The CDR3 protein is CSVDIRGWLEGYTF. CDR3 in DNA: TGCAGCGTTGATATCAGGGGGTGGTTGGAGGGCTACACCTTC.

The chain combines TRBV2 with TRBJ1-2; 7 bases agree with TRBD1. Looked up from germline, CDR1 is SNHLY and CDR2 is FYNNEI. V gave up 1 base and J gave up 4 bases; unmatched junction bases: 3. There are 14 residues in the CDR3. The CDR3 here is CASSEGQGVYGYTF. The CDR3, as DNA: TGTGCCAGCAGTGAAGGACAGGGCGTCTATGGCTACACCTTC.

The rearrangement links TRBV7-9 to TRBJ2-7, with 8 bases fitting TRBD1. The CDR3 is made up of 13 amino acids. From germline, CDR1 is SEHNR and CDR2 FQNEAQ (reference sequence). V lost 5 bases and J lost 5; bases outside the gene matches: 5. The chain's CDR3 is CASSAQTGDEQYF. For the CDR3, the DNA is TGTGCCAGCAGCGCACAGACAGGGGACGAGCAGTACTTC.